This T cell receptor beta chain comes out of a study of shared clonotypes between healthy human individuals (dated by TCRdb to 2020 to 2021). In terms of the full investigation: The cohort comprised a couple of women and a few men aged 18 to 49 years. Per donor, three plates each were used for CD4 naive and CD4 memory, two for CD8 naive, and one for CD8 memory. Blood TCR repertoires of roughly five healthy adults were deeply sequenced to estimate repertoire size and the extent of clonotype sharing between individuals. Different laboratories and diverse techniques were used to prepare libraries and sequence TCR repertoires, to increase sequencing depth and limit assay-specific biases. Leukapheresis yielded between about 0.9 and 9.5 billion PBMCs per donor. Overall study results and their limits: Sharing across several donors was observed for roughly 5.4% of naive CD4, under 4% of naive CD8, 2% to 2.5% of memory CD4, and over 0.3% of memory CD8 clonotypes. Higher generation probabilities were observed for clonotypes shared by all four sorted-subset donors than for non-shared clonotypes. Naive subsets generally had larger estimated clonotype richness than memory subsets. The small number of donors limited the genetic and exposure-history diversity represented. Pairwise subsampling led to the expectation that sequencing depth would affect the degree of clonotype sharing among donors. Even with the large sequencing depth, rarefaction of the sorted-subset datasets indicated that sequencing was incomplete. Sampling was limited to blood, and TCR repertoires in tissue likely differ from TCR repertoires in blood.

CD8 naive samples were CD45RO-negative cells positively selected for CCR7, giving a CD45RA+CCR7+ population that excluded TemRA cells. Donors were healthy HIV-negative adults with no recently reported acute infections or vaccinations. Every donor was a Caucasian adult residing in Nashville, Tennessee, USA. After blood collection by leukapheresis, PBMCs were isolated using Ficoll-Histopaque density gradient centrifugation and then cryopreserved in the vapor phase of liquid nitrogen. Analytical flow cytometry was used to check the purity and quantity of each magnetically sorted T cell population. From each sorted fraction, genomic DNA was isolated and quantified by UV absorbance on a Nanodrop 2000c. TCR CDR3 regions were amplified from genomic DNA by multiplex PCR using the deep immunoSEQ assay. For each cell subset, the extracted genomic DNA was distributed evenly across all wells of several immunoSEQ 96-well plates, and each plate served as one replicate. For sorted subsets, each replicate PCR was loaded with roughly 190 ng genomic DNA, equivalent to 30,000 or so T cell genomes. Purified libraries were measured with a Qubit 3.0 fluorometer, size-checked on a Bioanalyzer 2100, and measured again with the KAPA Library Quantification kit. Every immunoSEQ 96-well plate was sequenced on a dedicated single-read 150-cycle Illumina NextSeq 550 flow cell. Per the original workflow: Because the immunoSEQ output included only junctional sequences and no quality scores, the filtering could not be the same as the filtering used for full-length reads. Sequences were annotated with PyIR, a Python wrapper for IgBLAST v1.9, and V/J genes and CDR3 were assigned using IMGT germline references. Reads with weak V/J assignments (E-value above 1e-6), missing CDR3, stop codons, out-of-frame junctions, or ambiguous translated residues were removed. V3J clonotypes were defined as sequences sharing an identical inferred V gene, J gene, and CDR3 amino acid sequence. Percentage overlap between repertoires was computed as shared unique clonotypes divided by the size of the smaller repertoire. Three approaches were used to assess repertoire richness: RTK rarefaction, the Chao1 estimator, and Recon v2.1 estimates of unobserved clonotypes. Generation probabilities were computed with OLGA for all TCRbeta clonotypes obtained by the gDNA method from four donors. The source is immuneACCESS, and TCRdb retained only in-frame sequences with V and J called. Part of the clones is not carried over; for the studies checked, unresolved V genes explain less than half of this, and the remainder is unexplained. Clone size and V and J calls were adopted from that table, with D and trimming inferred from the DNA. The sample contains approximately 810,000 clones, approximately 92% of them found a single time. Together, the top ten hold around 24% of the sample.

The CDR3 measures 16 amino acids from cysteine to phenylalanine. CDR3 DNA is the only sequence kept; it has 48 bases, read in frame from the first base. CDR1 SEHNR and CDR2 FQNEAQ were looked up in the germline V gene (reference sequence). A distance of 19 bases separates the germline ends of V and J, which lose 3 bases and 4 bases respectively. Concerning this clone: Its antigen specificity is not known. No qualities accompany the bases; no much larger clone lies one base away.

In this chain, TRBV7-9 is recombined with TRBJ2-7, and TRBD2 may be the D gene, going by 6 matching bases. Source material: naive CD8+ T cells sorted from blood. Read against the paper, the sample's cell subset or site label means: CD45RA+CCR7+. The TCR originated in a man in his thirties or forties in good health. The DNA sequence is TGTGCCAGCAGCTTCCATCCCGGGACGGGAGATTACGAGCAGTACTTC. This gives the protein CASSFHPGTGDYEQYF.